These T cell receptor beta chains were read from a single sample in a study of tumor-infiltrating lymphocytes in localized non-small cell lung cancer. Produced via immunoSEQ multiplex PCR; TCRdb's table is partial and in-frame only. This sample carries 5,500 to 6,500 clones, about 80% of them seen once, and the ten largest clones take roughly 6%. The sample taken for sequencing was lung tumor tissue. The receptors stem from a human donor with non-small cell lung cancer. CDR3s include the opening cysteine and the closing phenylalanine or tryptophan. Fields, in order: CDR3 DNA, CDR3 protein, D gene, V gene, clone size, J gene. A D gene is named only where the DNA matches it firmly. Size is omitted from some rows. Given values are once, few, many or a class for expanded clones.

CDR3 DNA: TGTGCCAGCAGGAAATGGGAGACCCAGTACTTC
CDR3 protein: CASRKWETQYF
D gene: .
V gene: TRBV7-8
clone size: .
J gene: TRBJ2-5

CDR3 DNA: TGTGCCAGCAGCTTTCAGCGCGAGCAGTACTTC
CDR3 protein: CASSFQREQYF
D gene: .
V gene: TRBV5-1
clone size: .
J gene: TRBJ2-7

CDR3 DNA: TGTGCCAGCAGCGTAGCTGGGGCGGACACTGAAGCTTTCTTT
CDR3 protein: CASSVAGADTEAFF
D gene: .
V gene: TRBV9
clone size: .
J gene: TRBJ1-1

CDR3 DNA: TGTGCCAGTAGTATAGGGGTCGGGGGGTCCAAAAACATTCAGTACTTC
CDR3 protein: CASSIGVGGSKNIQYF
D gene: TRBD2
V gene: TRBV19
clone size: .
J gene: TRBJ2-4

CDR3 DNA: TGTGCCAGTAGTTCCGGGACGTGGGATCAGCCCCAGCATTTT
CDR3 protein: CASSSGTWDQPQHF
D gene: .
V gene: TRBV19
clone size: .
J gene: TRBJ1-5

CDR3 DNA: TGTGCCAGCAGCCAATCCGCAGGGGAATTAGGCAATGAGCAGTTCTTC
CDR3 protein: CASSQSAGELGNEQFF
D gene: .
V gene: TRBV16
clone size: .
J gene: TRBJ2-1

CDR3 DNA: TGTGCCAGTAGTATAGTCGCGGCTAGCACAGATACGCAGTATTTT
CDR3 protein: CASSIVAASTDTQYF
D gene: .
V gene: TRBV19
clone size: once
J gene: TRBJ2-3

CDR3 DNA: TGTGCCATCAGCTCCGGGACTAGCGAGTCCTACGAGCAGTACTTC
CDR3 protein: CAISSGTSESYEQYF
D gene: TRBD2
V gene: TRBV10-3
clone size: .
J gene: TRBJ2-7

CDR3 DNA: TGTGCCAGCAGACCCAGCCGGGAAGCGGGCGAGCAGTACTTC
CDR3 protein: CASRPSREAGEQYF
D gene: .
V gene: TRBV6-6
clone size: .
J gene: TRBJ2-7

CDR3 DNA: TGTGCCAGCAGCTTAGTAGTAACTGAAGCTTTCTTT
CDR3 protein: CASSLVVTEAFF
D gene: .
V gene: TRBV7-9
clone size: medium-sized
J gene: TRBJ1-1

CDR3 DNA: TGTGCCAGCTCTGCACCGGGACATGCCGCCTACAATGAGCAGTTCTTC
CDR3 protein: CASSAPGHAAYNEQFF
D gene: .
V gene: TRBV9
clone size: .
J gene: TRBJ2-1

CDR3 DNA: TGTGCCAGCAGGCAACAGGGGGCAGCCAAAAACATTCAGTACTTC
CDR3 protein: CASRQQGAAKNIQYF
D gene: TRBD1
V gene: TRBV6-5
clone size: .
J gene: TRBJ2-4